This entry lists 21 T cell receptor beta chains sequenced from one sample in a study of blood T cell repertoires in COVID-19. Clones were read by immunoSEQ multiplex PCR, and TCRdb kept only the in-frame ones, dropping some. Seen here are fewer than 60,000 clones, around nine tenths observed once, and the top ten hold approximately 6.5%. The sequenced material came from peripheral blood. These receptors were collected from a woman aged 55-69 years with COVID-19, enrolled during active disease.

The rearrangement joins TRBV12-3 or TRBV12-4 to TRBJ2-7; 7 nucleotides agree with TRBD2. This CDR3 is 13 amino acids long. J lost 6 bases, V lost 6 bases, and 8 bases had no gene match. The CDR3, as DNA: TGTGCCAGCAGCCTAGCGGACGCCGGCGAGCAGTACTTC. Encoded protein: CASSLADAGEQYF.

The rearrangement joins TRBV18 to TRBJ1-4; weak D call: TRBD1 (5 bases). The length of the CDR3 is 15 residues. Germline V lookup: CDR1 KGHSH, CDR2 LQKENI. Trimming stripped 1 base from V and 7 bases from J, with 13 bases between. The CDR3 loop is CASSPLSGSGEKLFF. CDR3 nucleotides: TGTGCCAGCTCACCACTTTCAGGGTCGGGTGAAAAACTGTTTTTT.

The J gene is TRBJ2-4, the V gene TRBV3-1 (or the pseudogene TRBV3-2), with a possible D match to TRBD2 (5 bases). Trimming shortened V by 0 bases and J by 4 bases, and 19 bases separated the two germline ends. The CDR3 has 18 amino acids. From germline, CDR1 is LGHDT and CDR2 YNNKEL (reference sequence). In nucleotides, the CDR3 is TGTGCCAGCAGCCAAGATATGTGGCTAACCGGGAAAAAAAACATTCAGTACTTC. Amino acid sequence: CASSQDMWLTGKKNIQYF.

The V gene is TRBV7-9, the J gene TRBJ2-6; 8 nucleotides line up with TRBD1. CDR3 length: 17 residues. V trimming: 6 bases; J trimming: 0 bases; junction bases outside the gene matches: 7. From germline, CDR1 is SEHNR and CDR2 FQNEAQ (reference sequence). The CDR3 spells CASRQGQGLSGANVLTF. The CDR3 nucleotides read TGTGCCAGCAGACAAGGACAGGGACTCTCTGGGGCCAACGTCCTGACTTTC.

This clone occurred once. The gene calls are TRBV18 and TRBJ2-2; 8 bases fit TRBD1. This CDR3 has 16 amino acids. The V and J ends lost 4 bases and 7 bases, in that order; junction bases with no gene match: 11. CDR1 is KGHSH and CDR2 is LQKENI in the germline V gene. CDR3 sequence reads: CASSRTTGDGYGELFF. CDR3 DNA sequence: TGTGCCAGCTCACGAACGACAGGGGACGGTTACGGGGAGCTGTTTTTT.

This clone was counted a few times. This chain links TRBV6-1 with TRBJ1-3; D is unclear. Germline V gene sequence: CDR1 MNHNS, CDR2 SASEGT. Trimming stripped 2 bases from V and 1 base from J, with 6 bases between. The CDR3 length is 14 residues. In DNA form, the CDR3 reads TGTGCCAGCAGTGAATGGCCGTCTGGAAACACCATATATTTT. Translation gives CASSEWPSGNTIYF.

The chain joins TRBV6-6 to TRBJ2-7, with a possible D match to TRBD2 (5 bases). The V gene lost 4 bases and the J gene lost 7 bases, with 17 bases spanning the gap. CDR1 and CDR2 (germline): MNHNY, SVGAGI (reference sequence). CDR3 size: 14 residues. The CDR3 DNA is TGTGCCAGCAGTTCCGCCCTCGGGGAACGGGAGCAGTACTTC. Its protein product is CASSSALGEREQYF.

The chain carries TRBV7-9 and TRBJ1-2; 9 nucleotides align to TRBD1. V shed 5 bases, J shed 6 bases, and the junction held 13 bases outside the gene matches. Germline values: CDR1 SEHNR, CDR2 FQNEAQ (reference sequence). The CDR3 sequence is 16 residues long. DNA for the CDR3: TGTGCCAGCAGCGAACAAGGACAGGGGCACGTCAATGGCTACACCTTC. Translation: CASSEQGQGHVNGYTF.

This sequence joins TRBV29-1 and TRBJ1-6; 8 nucleotides match TRBD1. After removal of 3 bases from V and 7 bases from J, the junction contained 2 bases not matched to a gene. The germline gives CDR1 SQVTM, CDR2 ANQGSEA. CDR3 length: 13 amino acids. DNA of the CDR3: TGCAGCGTTGACACAGGGGGAAATTCACCCCTCCACTTT. This translates into CSVDTGGNSPLHF.

CDR3 loop: CAISEGLTGNFAYEQYF. Here the CDR3 DNA reads TGTGCCATCAGTGAAGGACTGACAGGGAATTTTGCCTACGAGCAGTACTTC. The chain links TRBV10-3 to TRBJ2-7; TRBD1 agrees at 7 bases. V shed 3 bases and J 2 bases; nucleotides not matched to a gene: 13. CDR3 size: 17 residues. In germline, CDR1 is ENHRY, CDR2 SYGVKD.

The chain couples TRBV7-3 to TRBJ2-2; TRBD1 aligns across 10 bases. From germline, CDR1 is SGHTA and CDR2 FQGTGA. The CDR3 contains 19 residues. Trimming removed 0 bases from V and 5 bases from J; junction bases left unmatched: 12. The CDR3 coding sequence is TGTGCCAGCAGCTTAACGTCTTTGGGACAGGGGAGTGGGACCGGGGAGCTGTTTTTT. Translation: CASSLTSLGQGSGTGELFF.

The chain is built from TRBV15 and TRBJ1-4, with 7 bases matching TRBD1. Germline V gene sequence: CDR1 LNHNV, CDR2 YYDKDF (reference sequence). V gave up 0 bases and J gave up 4 bases; unmatched junction bases: 5. This CDR3 has 16 amino acids. The CDR3, as DNA: TGTGCCACCAGCAGAGAGTGGGGACAGAATAATGAAAAACTGTTTTTT. Its translation is CATSREWGQNNEKLFF.

The chain recombines TRBV2 with TRBJ2-1; 8 bases fit TRBD2. With 1 base clipped from V and 2 bases from J, the junction kept 7 bases outside the gene matches. The CDR3 length is 17 residues. The germline gives CDR1 SNHLY, CDR2 FYNNEI. The CDR3 coding sequence is TGTGCCAGCAGTGAAGAACTACTAGCGGTCCCCTACAATGAGCAGTTCTTC. Its protein is CASSEELLAVPYNEQFF.

The genes are TRBV7-9 and TRBJ1-1; D gene uncertain. Germline CDR1 is SEHNR and CDR2 is FQNEAQ (reference sequence). Trimming removed 1 base from V and 7 bases from J, with 7 bases in between. CDR3 length: 12 amino acids. CDR3 amino acids: CASSLGGNEAFF. Written as DNA, the CDR3 is TGTGCCAGCAGCTTAGGAGGAAATGAAGCTTTCTTT.

V gene TRBV5-4 combines with J gene TRBJ2-2; tentatively, D is TRBD1 (6 bases). Germline CDR1 is SGHNT and CDR2 is YYREEE (reference sequence). V shed 3 bases and J shed 6 bases, with 15 bases lying between them. This CDR3 comprises 15 residues. DNA of the CDR3: TGTGCCAGCAGCTGGGGACGGGGACAAGCCGGGGAGCTGTTTTTT. It yields the protein CASSWGRGQAGELFF.

The gene calls are TRBV5-8 and TRBJ1-3; D is uncertain. This CDR3 is 15 amino acids long. CDR1 SGHTS and CDR2 YDEGEE come from the germline V gene. Trimming removed 0 bases at V and 4 bases at J, with 11 bases between. The CDR3 here is CASSLGGLGGNTIYF. The CDR3 bases are TGTGCCAGCAGCTTGGGAGGTCTTGGAGGAAACACCATATATTTT.

The genes are TRBV2 and TRBJ2-7; 8 nucleotides agree with TRBD2. Germline-derived CDR1 and CDR2 are SNHLY and FYNNEI. Trimming at V came to 8 bases and at J to 5 bases, leaving 5 bases not matched to a gene. CDR3 length: 12 amino acids. The CDR3 nucleotides are TGTGCCAGCTCTAGCGGGCAGCACGAGCAGTACTTC. This sequence encodes CASSSGQHEQYF.

The V gene is TRBV5-4, the J gene TRBJ1-2; 8 bases agree with TRBD1. Germline-derived CDR1 and CDR2 are SGHNT and YYREEE (reference sequence). The trim removed 5 bases at V and 7 bases at J, leaving 16 bases unmatched. The CDR3 sequence is 16 residues long. The CDR3 DNA is TGTGCCAGCAGTTCCAGGACAGGGACCCCCCCCGGTGGCTACACCTTC. This translates into CASSSRTGTPPGGYTF.

The rearrangement uses TRBV19 and TRBJ2-7; TRBD2 matches at 11 bases. The V gene's germline CDR1 is LNHDA and CDR2 SQIVND (reference sequence). V gave up 5 bases and J gave up 5 bases; unmatched junction bases: 5. This CDR3 contains 14 residues. In DNA, the CDR3 is TGTGCCAGTAGTCAGGGACTAGCGGCTGACGAGCAGTACTTC. This codes for CASSQGLAADEQYF.

This clone was counted between two and nine times. The V call is TRBV29-1, the J call TRBJ1-5, with D possibly matching TRBD1 (5 bases). Looked up from germline, CDR1 is SQVTM and CDR2 is ANQGSEA. Trimming pared 4 bases from V and 2 bases from J, leaving 9 bases between. There are 13 residues in the CDR3. CDR3 nucleotides: TGCAGCGTTGCCAGGGATGGCAATCAGCCCCAGCATTTT. Translation gives CSVARDGNQPQHF.

The J gene is TRBJ1-2, the V gene TRBV18; 12 bases are a match to TRBD1. This CDR3 is 14 amino acids long. Germline V CDR1 and CDR2: KGHSH, LQKENI. Trimming removed 1 base from V and 6 bases from J; junction bases left unmatched: 0. CDR3: CASSPRDRGHGYTF. CDR3 sequence (DNA): TGTGCCAGCTCACCACGGGACAGGGGGCATGGCTACACCTTC.